This TCR beta chain was sequenced in a study of blood T cell repertoires in COVID-19 (TCRdb year 2020). Study-level background: Collaborator samples came from the United States, Italy and Spain and covered acute and convalescent phases of COVID-19. The sample metadata nearly always contained a de-identified subject ID, COVID-19 status, age in years and sex. Samples were obtained from the ongoing ImmuneRACE study (first 160 participants) and from 1,254 subjects provided by 6 global collaborators. The repertoires were released in a freely available public database meant as a resource for research on the immune response to SARS-CoV-2. The dataset comprised deeply sampled blood TCRbeta repertoires from subjects exposed to, actively infected with, or recovered from COVID-19. Where available, HLA class I and class II types were obtained from metadata supplied by the sample provider rather than from assay-based typing. The prospective study material was composed of cDNA or gDNA derived from T cells, B-cell-depleted T cells, or PBMCs.

With regard to this clone: Its antigen remains undetermined. Per-base qualities were not stored, and no clone one base away is much larger.

Overall study outcomes, separate from this receptor: How much clinical and demographic metadata was included differed by source and by participant, and the metadata was provided uncurated.

Each collaborating institution followed its own protocols to collect whole blood in K2EDTA tubes. For TCRbeta analysis, collaborator samples were shipped as frozen whole blood, as isolated PBMCs, or as DNA extracted from either sample type. The immunoSEQ Assay, a bias-controlled multiplex PCR, was used to amplify TCRbeta CDR3 regions from genomic DNA. On the study's bioinformatics: The number of nucleated cells in each sample was estimated from the amplification of reference gene primers within the assay. Sequence reads were collapsed and filtered to measure the absolute abundance of every unique TCRbeta CDR3 rearrangement. For each sample, productive Simpson clonality was calculated as the square root of Simpson's diversity index over productive rearrangements. TCRdb took over this immuneACCESS table, retaining in-frame rearrangements with V and J assigned. Such tables are incomplete; in checked studies, under half of the missing clones stem from an unresolved V gene, and the remainder is unexplained. V, J and clone size reflect that table, while D and trimming were determined from the DNA. Counted in this sample were tens of thousands of clones; about 85% of them appeared once. The top ten hold around 39% of the sample.

Sequenced: peripheral blood. The clonotype originates from an elderly man with acute or convalescent COVID-19.

The bases are TGTGCCAGCAGCTTGCTAGCGGGGTCCCAAGAGACCCAGTACTTC. Protein translation: CASSLLAGSQETQYF. The chain couples TRBV7-9 to TRBJ2-5, and 9 bases in between align with TRBD2. V loses 3 bases at its end and J loses 1 base; junction bases beyond the gene matches: 3. Inclusive of the bounding cysteine and phenylalanine, the CDR3 is 15 residues long. Only the CDR3 part of the read is kept: 45 bases, read in frame from the first base. Per the germline V gene (reference sequence), SEHNR is the CDR1 and FQNEAQ is the CDR2.